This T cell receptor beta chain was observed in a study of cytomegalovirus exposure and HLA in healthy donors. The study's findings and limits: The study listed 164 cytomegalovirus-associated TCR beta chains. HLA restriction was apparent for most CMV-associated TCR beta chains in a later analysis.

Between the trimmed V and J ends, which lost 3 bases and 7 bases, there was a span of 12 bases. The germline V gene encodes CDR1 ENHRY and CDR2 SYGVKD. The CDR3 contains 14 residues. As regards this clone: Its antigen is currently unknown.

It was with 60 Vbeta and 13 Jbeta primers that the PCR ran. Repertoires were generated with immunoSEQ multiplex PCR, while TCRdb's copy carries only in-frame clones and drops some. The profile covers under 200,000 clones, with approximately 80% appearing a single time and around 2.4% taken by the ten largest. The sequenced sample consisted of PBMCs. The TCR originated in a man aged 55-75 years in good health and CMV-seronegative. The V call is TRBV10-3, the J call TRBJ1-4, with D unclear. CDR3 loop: CAISEGTEGEKLFF. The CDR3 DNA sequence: TGTGCCATCAGTGAAGGTACAGAAGGTGAAAAACTGTTTTTT.